Each of the 19 T cell receptor beta chains below was sequenced from the same sample in a study of shared clonotypes between healthy human individuals (dated by TCRdb to 2020 to 2022). The receptor library was made with the immunoSEQ multiplex PCR assay. The source is immuneACCESS, and TCRdb retained only in-frame sequences with V and J called. Part of the clones is not carried over; for the studies checked, unresolved V genes explain less than half of this, and the remainder is unexplained. In all, the sample holds nearly 1 million clones, and about three quarters of those were seen once. The top ten clonotypes cover about 1.5% of the sample. The specimen sequenced was memory CD4+ T cells sorted from blood. Sample cell subset or site, as interpreted from the label and publication: CD45RA-negative fraction. The origin of the receptors is a young man in good health.

A word on this clone: A much larger clone lies a single base off, so this may be a read error. The same CDR3 also results from other DNA sequences found in this sample. This chain's CDR3 is CASSLGNTIYF. CDR3 coding DNA: TGTGCCAGCAGTTTGGGAAACACCATATATTTT. J is TRBJ1-3 and V is TRBV28, with D unresolved. V lost 3 bases, J lost 4 bases, and 1 base lay in between. Germline V CDR1 and CDR2: MDHEN, SYDVKM. CDR3 length equals 11 residues.

This rearrangement joins TRBV6-1 to TRBJ1-6; tentatively, D is TRBD1 (5 bases). The CDR3 is 13 amino acids. The germline V and J ends were trimmed by 8 bases and 6 bases, with 11 bases remaining between them. Germline loops: CDR1 MNHNS, CDR2 SASEGT. DNA for the CDR3: TGTGCCAGCCTCGGGAGGGGTAATTCACCCCTCCACTTT. As protein: CASLGRGNSPLHF.

The chain joins TRBV28 to TRBJ1-2; D is unclear. Trimming pared 1 base from V and 4 bases from J, leaving 13 bases between. Germline V gene lookup returns CDR1 MDHEN and CDR2 SYDVKM. The CDR3 consists of 15 residues. CDR3 nucleotide sequence: TGTGCCAGCAGTTTATTCCCCCCGGGCTTCTATGGCTACACCTTC. Its protein product is CASSLFPPGFYGYTF.

J is TRBJ1-2 and V is TRBV28; D is uncertain. In germline, CDR1 is MDHEN, CDR2 SYDVKM. The germline V and J ends were trimmed by 2 bases and 4 bases, with 17 bases remaining between them. The CDR3 length is 16 residues. The CDR3 nucleotides read TGTGCCAGCAGTTTAGCGGGTTACGGGAGCGGCTATGGCTACACCTTC. Translation gives CASSLAGYGSGYGYTF.

The V and J genes are TRBV10-3 and TRBJ1-6, with a tentative D call TRBD1 (6 bases). This CDR3 comprises 15 residues. V was clipped by 1 base and J by 7 bases, with 11 bases between them. Germline lookup yields CDR1 ENHRY and CDR2 SYGVKD. CDR3 DNA: TGTGCCATCAGTGAGTTGACAGGCGGAAATTCACCCCTCCACTTT. Residues: CAISELTGGNSPLHF.

Comment on this clone: A junction end diverges from the germline sequence, so it may reflect a read error. The chain combines TRBV7-7 with TRBJ2-1, with D possibly being TRBD1 (6 bases). The CDR3 runs to 15 residues. Germline-derived CDR1 and CDR2 are SSHAT and FNYEAQ (reference sequence). Here the CDR3 reads CASSLSQDSYNEQFF. The DNA of the CDR3 is TGTGCTAGCAGCCTCTCCCAGGACAGTTACAATGAGCAGTTCTTC.

This clone was observed a handful of times. The chain employs TRBV30 and TRBJ1-5, with D perhaps matching TRBD1 (5 bases). The CDR3 consists of 13 residues. Germline CDR1 and CDR2: GTSNPN and SVGIG (reference sequence). With 8 bases removed from V and 0 bases from J, the gap between germline ends came to 11 bases. CDR3 in amino acids: CALRQSSNQPQHF. In DNA, the CDR3 is TGTGCCCTTAGACAGTCTAGCAATCAGCCCCAGCATTTT.

V usage is TRBV7-2 and J usage is TRBJ2-3, with a possible D match to TRBD2 (6 bases). Germline assignment: CDR1 SGHTA and CDR2 FQGNSA. This CDR3 has 15 residues. Trimming removed 3 bases from V and 0 bases from J, with 10 bases in between. DNA for the CDR3: TGTGCCAGCAGCTTTACTAGCAAAAGCACAGATACGCAGTATTTT. As protein: CASSFTSKSTDTQYF. Full variable domain (rest looked up from reference TRBV7-2 and TRBJ2-3): GAGVSQSPSNKVTEKGKDVELRCDPISGHTALYWYRQSLGQGLEFLIYFQGNSAPDKSGLPSDRFSAERTGGSVSTLTIQRTQQEDSAVYLCASSFTSKSTDTQYFGPGTRLTVL.

This clone turned up a few times. CDR3 residues: CASSDNSYQPQHF. Here the CDR3 DNA reads TGTGCCAGCAGTGACAACAGTTATCAGCCCCAGCATTTT. The chain couples TRBV6-6 to TRBJ1-5; no reliable D call. CDR1 MNHNY and CDR2 SVGAGI come from the germline V gene (reference sequence). Trimming took 5 bases from V and 5 from J, leaving 10 bases between them. The CDR3 sequence is 13 residues long.

The chain has TRBV12-5 and TRBJ2-2; 8 bases align to TRBD2. The J segment lost 5 bases and the V segment lost 5 bases, leaving 13 bases of the junction unmatched. This CDR3 comprises 17 residues. From germline, CDR1 is LGHNT and CDR2 FRNRAP. CDR3 sequence reads: CASGQEIGRVKTGELFF. The CDR3 DNA reads TGTGCTAGTGGTCAGGAAATCGGGAGGGTTAAAACCGGGGAGCTGTTTTTT.

Comments on this clone: Additional DNA sequences in this sample encode the identical CDR3. The V call is TRBV5-1, the J call TRBJ2-7, with 10 bases aligning to TRBD2. J lost 5 bases, V lost 0 bases, and 2 bases had no gene match. Germline V gene data show CDR1 as SGHRS and CDR2 as YFSETQ. The length of the CDR3 is 14 residues. CDR3 region: CASSLGLAGHEQYF. CDR3 DNA: TGCGCCAGCAGCTTGGGACTAGCGGGCCACGAGCAGTACTTC. Together with reference TRBV5-1 and TRBJ2-7, the CDR3 gives the full variable domain: KAGVTQTPRYLIKTRGQQVTLSCSPISGHRSVSWYQQTPGQGLQFLFEYFSETQRNKGNFPGRFSGRQFSNSRSEMNVSTLELGDSALYLCASSLGLAGHEQYFGPGTRLTVT.

The gene calls are TRBV28 and TRBJ1-2; 7 nucleotides match TRBD1. V trimming: 6 bases; J trimming: 4 bases; junction bases outside the gene matches: 11. CDR3 length: 15 residues. Germline V CDR1 and CDR2: MDHEN, SYDVKM. CDR3 loop: CASSILDREAYGYTF. The CDR3 DNA is TGTGCCAGCAGCATTTTAGACAGGGAGGCCTATGGCTACACCTTC.

The CDR3 nucleotides are TGCAGCGTTGGATGGGTCAATGAGCAGTTCTTC. Its protein product is CSVGWVNEQFF. The chain recombines TRBV29-1 with TRBJ2-1; D remains ambiguous. Trimming left V 4 bases short and J 6 bases short, with 7 bases between. Germline V gene data show CDR1 as SQVTM and CDR2 as ANQGSEA. This CDR3 region has 11 residues.

The V call is TRBV5-6, the J call TRBJ2-3; D possibly uses TRBD1 or TRBD2 (5 bases each). V shed 7 bases and J shed 4 bases, with 16 bases lying between them. This CDR3 has 14 amino acids. From germline, CDR1 is SGHDT and CDR2 YYEEEE. DNA for the CDR3: TGTGCCAGCTACGGGGACCTCGGGGCAGATACGCAGTATTTT. It encodes CASYGDLGADTQYF.

This clone has only a few counts. V usage is TRBV4-2 and J usage is TRBJ2-2; D unclear. Trimming left V 2 bases short and J 8 bases short, with 9 bases between. The CDR3 has 13 residues. Germline V gene data show CDR1 as LGHNA and CDR2 as YNFKEQ. CDR3 nucleotide sequence: TGTGCCAGCAGCCAACTGATTGCTGGGGAGCTGTTTTTT. Encoded protein: CASSQLIAGELFF.

In regard to this clone: The sample has other DNA sequences that encode this CDR3 too. V usage is TRBV6-6 and J usage is TRBJ1-5; D gene unclear. The CDR3 sequence is 15 residues long. Trimming shortened V by 2 bases and J by 2 bases, and 10 bases separated the two germline ends. CDR1 is MNHNY and CDR2 is SVGAGI in the germline V gene (reference sequence). The DNA for the CDR3 is TGTGCCAGCAGTTACGAGGGCACCGGCAATCAGCCCCAGCATTTT. This sequence encodes CASSYEGTGNQPQHF.

The chain carries TRBV5-1 and TRBJ2-1; D gene uncertain. CDR3 length equals 13 residues. Trimming took 1 base from V and 3 from J, leaving 5 bases between them. CDR1 is SGHRS, CDR2 YFSETQ, per germline. This CDR3 is CASSLNVYNEQFF. The DNA of the CDR3 is TGCGCCAGCAGCTTGAACGTCTACAATGAGCAGTTCTTC.

This clone was observed a handful of times. The chain links TRBV4-1 to TRBJ2-3, with 9 positions matching TRBD2. Trimming removed 4 bases from V and 1 base from J; junction bases left unmatched: 9. CDR1 and CDR2 from the germline V gene are MGHRA and YSYEKL. The CDR3 is made up of 17 amino acids. The CDR3 region is CASSRLLAGLGTDTQYF. The DNA of the CDR3 is TGCGCCAGCAGCCGCCTACTAGCGGGCCTTGGCACAGATACGCAGTATTTT.

The chain joins TRBV7-8 to TRBJ2-7; D is ambiguous. The V end lost 5 bases, the J end lost 4 bases, and 12 bases lay between the germline ends. The germline V gene encodes CDR1 SGHVS and CDR2 FQNEAQ. This CDR3 has 13 residues. The CDR3 bases are TGTGCCAGCAGCCCCACTGTGGGTTACGAGCAGTACTTC. It yields the protein CASSPTVGYEQYF.